This T cell receptor (beta chain) was captured in a study of blood T cells in healthy people across ages. Primers used in a second PCR of about 6 to 11 cycles were a sample-barcoded 5' primer and a J-beta primer mix. TCRdb analysed the 5' RACE reads with MiXCR anew, one entry per CDR3 protein. The sample contains about 1.1 million distinct CDR3 sequences, around two fifths of which appear only once. This CDR3 spans 13 amino acids. The V gene lost 3 bases and the J gene lost 1 base, with 6 bases spanning the gap. Germline V CDR1 and CDR2: SNHLY, FYNNEI. The chain has TRBV2 and TRBJ1-2, with D unresolved. Sample: blood. The TCR was taken from a man between 18 and 35 years old in good health. The CDR3 nucleotides are TGTGCCAGCAGTGAGACGGTTAACTATGGCTACACCTTC. Its protein is CASSETVNYGYTF.